These T cell receptor beta chains were read from a single sample in a study of response to subunit inactivated influenza vaccine. TCRdb reprocessed the RT-PCR reads with MiXCR, giving one entry per CDR3 protein. This table holds roughly 500,000 distinct CDR3 sequences, roughly 25% found once. These data are also associated with another study on T cells expressing NK-cell markers.

This sample comprised CD4+ T cells sorted from PBMCs, obtained 11 to 12 days after vaccination. These receptors all stem from a man aged 50 to 60 who received an inactivated influenza vaccine. Each CDR3 is given with its conserved first and last residue. D genes are given only for firm matches. A clone size is listed for some rows: how often the clone was seen (once, few, many), or a class if it is expanded.

D gene	J gene	clone size	V gene	CDR3 protein	CDR3 DNA
NA	TRBJ1-1	few	TRBV11-2	CASRPPGRKGTEAFF	TGTGCCAGCAGACCGCCCGGGCGGAAAGGCACTGAAGCTTTCTTT
NA	TRBJ1-1	NA	TRBV15	CATSRGGGLNTEAFF	TGTGCCACCAGCAGAGGTGGAGGGCTGAACACTGAAGCTTTCTTT
TRBD1	TRBJ1-1	NA	TRBV5-1	CASSPGQGYAMNTEAFF	TGCGCCAGCAGTCCGGGACAGGGATATGCCATGAACACTGAAGCTTTCTTT
NA	TRBJ2-5	NA	TRBV28	CASSSGVVETQYF	TGTGCCAGCAGTTCTGGGGTTGTGGAGACCCAGTACTTC
TRBD1	TRBJ1-2	NA	TRBV27	CASRRTGENYGYTF	TGTGCCAGCAGGAGGACAGGGGAGAACTATGGCTACACCTTC
NA	TRBJ2-1	NA	TRBV28	CASSLYPFQGSYNEQFF	TGTGCCAGCAGTTTATACCCCTTCCAGGGGTCCTACAATGAGCAGTTCTTC
NA	TRBJ1-1	NA	TRBV18	CASSPFQYTEAFF	TGTGCCAGCTCACCGTTCCAGTACACTGAAGCTTTCTTT
NA	TRBJ2-5	NA	TRBV7-9	CASSSSGTQKQETQYF	TGTGCCAGCAGCTCCTCCGGGACACAAAAACAAGAGACCCAGTACTTC
NA	TRBJ2-7	NA	TRBV6-2/TRBV6-3	CASSPLRSRYEQYF	TGTGCCAGCAGTCCACTTAGGAGTCGTTATGAGCAGTACTTC
NA	TRBJ2-1	few	TRBV6-1	CASSDQGNIEQFF	TGTGCCAGCAGTGACCAAGGGAACATTGAGCAGTTCTTC
NA	TRBJ2-1	NA	TRBV4-3	CASSQTTLHEQFF	TGCGCCAGCAGCCAAACTACGTTGCATGAGCAGTTCTTC
NA	TRBJ1-5	NA	TRBV20-1	CSANRGTSNQPQHF	TGCAGTGCTAATCGCGGGACATCCAATCAGCCCCAGCATTTT
TRBD2	TRBJ2-7	few	TRBV5-6	CASSIPAGGSGYEQYF	TGTGCCAGCAGCATCCCTGCTGGCGGGAGTGGGTACGAGCAGTACTTC
NA	TRBJ2-1	few	TRBV27	CASSLSGGGAEQFF	TGTGCCAGCAGTTTATCGGGTGGCGGGGCTGAGCAGTTCTTC
TRBD1	TRBJ2-2	NA	TRBV11-2	CASSLGAGGAGELFF	TGTGCCAGCAGCTTAGGGGCAGGGGGCGCCGGGGAGCTGTTTTTT
NA	TRBJ2-3	NA	TRBV18	CASSPLPQERSSTDTQYF	TGTGCCAGCTCACCACTTCCACAGGAAAGATCTAGCACAGATACGCAGTATTTT
NA	TRBJ2-7	few	TRBV7-3	CASSPTGGGKYEQYF	TGTGCCAGCAGCCCCACAGGGGGGGGGAAGTACGAGCAGTACTTC
TRBD2	TRBJ2-1	few	TRBV20-1	CSASGTSGSLNEQFF	TGCAGTGCTAGCGGGACTAGCGGGAGTTTGAATGAGCAGTTCTTC
NA	TRBJ2-2	many	TRBV3-1	CASSQDPGLTGELFF	TGTGCCAGCAGCCAAGACCCCGGACTGACCGGGGAGCTGTTTTTT
TRBD1	TRBJ1-1	few	TRBV6-1	CASRQAGGSRNTEAFF	TGTGCCAGCAGACAGGCAGGGGGCTCTAGGAACACTGAAGCTTTCTTT
TRBD2	TRBJ2-3	NA	TRBV20-1	CSARTGTSFPDTQYF	TGCAGTGCTAGAACCGGGACTAGCTTCCCAGATACGCAGTATTTT
TRBD2	TRBJ2-1	NA	TRBV6-2/TRBV6-3	CASHPLGRAFEQFF	TGTGCCAGTCACCCTCTTGGGAGGGCCTTTGAGCAGTTCTTC
TRBD2	TRBJ2-3	few	TRBV5-1	CASSKREGVTDTQYF	TGCGCCAGCAGTAAGCGGGAGGGAGTTACGGATACGCAGTATTTT
TRBD1	TRBJ2-3	few	TRBV11-2	CASSLLQGAADTQYF	TGTGCCAGCAGCTTACTGCAGGGGGCCGCAGATACGCAGTATTTT
NA	TRBJ2-2	few	TRBV7-8	CASSLAEPGLTGELFF	TGTGCCAGCAGCTTAGCGGAGCCGGGACTCACCGGGGAGCTGTTTTTT
NA	TRBJ2-7	few	TRBV18	CASSLDSGTTEQYF	TGTGCCAGCTCACTCGACTCCGGGACGACCGAGCAGTACTTC
TRBD1	TRBJ1-2	NA	TRBV27	CASSKDRGYYGYTF	TGTGCCAGCAGTAAGGACAGGGGTTACTATGGCTACACCTTC